This TCR beta chain stems from a study of Ad26.COV2.S vaccination and SARS-CoV-2 variants. General study points: People given the vaccine had a wider spike-specific TCR breadth than placebo recipients did.

The treatment denotes: roughly 19 received Ad26.COV2.S at low or high dose, single or two shots; 5 received placebo; per-sample allocation not given. Samples analyzed were those drawn on day 63 after the first vaccine or placebo injection. Generated by immunoSEQ multiplex PCR, the TCRdb table keeps only in-frame clones and is missing some. The data contain a few hundred thousand clones, less than 95% of them singletons. This CDR3 contains 15 residues. Germline V gene data show CDR1 as MDHEN and CDR2 as SYDVKM. V lost 2 bases, J lost 1 base, and 8 bases lay in between. Comments on this clone: The antigen is not known.

Sequenced material: peripheral blood, taken in a trial of Ad26.COV2.S vaccine versus placebo. The clonotype was recovered from a person between 18 and 65 years old who received the Ad26.COV2.S COVID-19 vaccine or a placebo. The chain uses TRBV28 and TRBJ2-2, with D maybe TRBD2 (6 bases). The chain's CDR3 is CASSLAGLNTGELFF. In DNA form, the CDR3 reads TGTGCCAGCAGTTTAGCGGGGTTGAACACCGGGGAGCTGTTTTTT.